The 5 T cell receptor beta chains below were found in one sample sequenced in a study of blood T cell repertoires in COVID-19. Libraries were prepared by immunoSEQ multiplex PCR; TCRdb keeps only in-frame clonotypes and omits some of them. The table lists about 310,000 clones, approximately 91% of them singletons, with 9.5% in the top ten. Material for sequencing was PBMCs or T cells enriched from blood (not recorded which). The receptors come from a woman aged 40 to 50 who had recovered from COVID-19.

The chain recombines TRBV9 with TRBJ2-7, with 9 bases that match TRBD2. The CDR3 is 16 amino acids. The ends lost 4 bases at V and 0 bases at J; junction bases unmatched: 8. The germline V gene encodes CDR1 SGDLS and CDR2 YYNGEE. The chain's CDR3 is CASSPAGGTHSYEQYF. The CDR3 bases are TGTGCCAGCAGCCCCGCGGGGGGGACCCACTCCTACGAGCAGTACTTC.

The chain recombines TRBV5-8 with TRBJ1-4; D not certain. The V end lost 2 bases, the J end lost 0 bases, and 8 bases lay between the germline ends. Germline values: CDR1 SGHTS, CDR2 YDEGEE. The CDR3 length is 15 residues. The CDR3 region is CASSFRGTTNEKLFF. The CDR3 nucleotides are TGTGCCAGCAGCTTCCGGGGTACAACTAATGAAAAACTGTTTTTT.

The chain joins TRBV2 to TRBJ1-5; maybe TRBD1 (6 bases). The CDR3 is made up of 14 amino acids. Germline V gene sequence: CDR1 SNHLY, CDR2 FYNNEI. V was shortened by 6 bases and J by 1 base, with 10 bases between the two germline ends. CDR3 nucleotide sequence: TGTGCCAGCAGAACAGGGTTGAGCAATCAGCCCCAGCATTTT. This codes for CASRTGLSNQPQHF.

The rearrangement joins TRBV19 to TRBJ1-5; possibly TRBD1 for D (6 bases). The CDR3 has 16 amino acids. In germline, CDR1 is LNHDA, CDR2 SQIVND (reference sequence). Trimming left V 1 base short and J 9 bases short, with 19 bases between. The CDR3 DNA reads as TGTGCCAGTAGTATAGTACTCCAAGGGGGACGATGGCCCCAGCATTTT. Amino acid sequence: CASSIVLQGGRWPQHF.

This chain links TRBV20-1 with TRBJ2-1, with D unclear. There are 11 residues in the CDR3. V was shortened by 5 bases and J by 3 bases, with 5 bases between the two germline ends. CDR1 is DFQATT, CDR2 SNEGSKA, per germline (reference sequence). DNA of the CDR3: TGCAGTGCTGAGAGCTACAATGAGCAGTTCTTC. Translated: CSAESYNEQFF.